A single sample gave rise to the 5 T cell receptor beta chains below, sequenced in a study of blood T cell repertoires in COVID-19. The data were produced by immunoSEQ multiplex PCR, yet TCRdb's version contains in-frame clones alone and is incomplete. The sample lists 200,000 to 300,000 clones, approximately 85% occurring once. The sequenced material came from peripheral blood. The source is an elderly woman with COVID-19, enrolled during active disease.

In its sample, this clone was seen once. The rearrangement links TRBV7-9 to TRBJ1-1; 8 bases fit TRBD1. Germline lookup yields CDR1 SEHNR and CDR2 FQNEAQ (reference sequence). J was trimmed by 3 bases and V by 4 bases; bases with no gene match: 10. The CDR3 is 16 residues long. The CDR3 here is CASSSNTRGRHTEAFF. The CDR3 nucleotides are TGTGCCAGCAGCTCAAATACCAGGGGGCGGCACACTGAAGCTTTCTTT.

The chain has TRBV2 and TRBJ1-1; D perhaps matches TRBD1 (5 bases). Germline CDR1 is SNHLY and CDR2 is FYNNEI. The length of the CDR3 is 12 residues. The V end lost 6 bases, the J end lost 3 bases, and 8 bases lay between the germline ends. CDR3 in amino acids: CASRGEDTEAFF. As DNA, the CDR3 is TGTGCCAGCAGGGGGGAGGACACTGAAGCTTTCTTT.

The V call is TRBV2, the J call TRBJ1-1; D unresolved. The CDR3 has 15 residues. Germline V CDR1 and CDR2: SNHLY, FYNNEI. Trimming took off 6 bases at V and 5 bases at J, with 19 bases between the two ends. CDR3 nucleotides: TGTGCCAGCAGCTCACTGGCCACTACGAGGACTGAAGCTTTCTTT. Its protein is CASSSLATTRTEAFF.

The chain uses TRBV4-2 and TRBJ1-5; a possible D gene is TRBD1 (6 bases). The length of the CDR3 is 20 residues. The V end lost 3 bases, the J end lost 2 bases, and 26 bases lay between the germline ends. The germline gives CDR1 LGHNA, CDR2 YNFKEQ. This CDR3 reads CASSHLNDRTAYIGNQPQHF. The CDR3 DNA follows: TGTGCCAGCAGCCATCTCAACGATAGGACAGCTTATATTGGCAATCAGCCCCAGCATTTT.

The CDR3 DNA is TGTGCCAGCAGCCCAGGAGGTGGGGATGAGCAGTTCTTC. Translation gives CASSPGGGDEQFF. The chain joins TRBV11-3 to TRBJ2-1; D possibly corresponds to TRBD2 (5 bases). V was cut by 5 bases and J by 8 bases, with 13 bases left in between. This CDR3 is built from 13 residues. CDR1 and CDR2 from the germline V gene are SGHNT and YENEEA.